Shown below are 28 T cell receptor beta chains from a single sample sequenced in a study of spatial heterogeneity in lung cancer. TCRdb re-derived calls from the 5' RACE reads in MiXCR, one entry per CDR3 protein. This table has more than 45,000 distinct CDR3 sequences, roughly 5.2% appearing once. Time point noted: sample taken at primary tumor resection. Whole RNA was taken from tumor, nontumor lung or frozen PBMC; it was then sequenced unsorted. This specimen was PBMCs, taken at surgery. Receptor source: a male donor with early-stage non-small cell lung cancer.

This clonotype came up many times. The chain carries TRBV7-7 and TRBJ2-1; either TRBD1 or TRBD2 may fit D (5 bases each). Per the germline V gene, CDR1 is SSHAT and CDR2 is FNYEAQ (reference sequence). The V end was cut by 2 bases, the J end by 0 bases, with 11 bases between. The CDR3 sequence is 16 residues long. The DNA for the CDR3 is TGTGCCAGCAGCTTACAGGGAGAATTCTCCTACAATGAGCAGTTCTTC. Translation gives CASSLQGEFSYNEQFF.

The chain has TRBV4-1 and TRBJ2-5, with 8 nucleotides matching TRBD1. CDR1 and CDR2 from the germline V gene are MGHRA and YSYEKL. J was trimmed by 1 base and V by 0 bases; bases with no gene match: 10. The CDR3 has 18 amino acids. CDR3 region: CASSQDQTSGGPQETQYF. As DNA, the CDR3 is TGCGCCAGCAGCCAAGACCAGACGTCAGGGGGCCCCCAAGAGACCCAGTACTTC.

This clonotype was recorded at least ten times. This sequence joins TRBV19 and TRBJ2-7, with a weak D call TRBD2 (6 bases). The V gene lost 5 bases and the J gene lost 2 bases, with 10 bases spanning the gap. This CDR3 contains 13 residues. Germline V gene sequence: CDR1 LNHDA, CDR2 SQIVND (reference sequence). The CDR3 bases are TGTGCCAGTAGTCGGGACTTGACCTACGAGCAGTACTTC. Amino acids: CASSRDLTYEQYF.

This clonotype has at least ten counts. The chain couples TRBV7-6 to TRBJ2-1; tentatively, D is TRBD2 (5 bases). V shed 2 bases and J shed 9 bases, with 14 bases lying between them. Germline CDR1 is SGHVS and CDR2 is FNYEAQ. The CDR3 has 14 amino acids. The CDR3 loop is CASSLYPSEGEQFF. CDR3 bases: TGTGCCAGCAGCTTATATCCTAGTGAGGGTGAGCAGTTCTTC.

This clonotype came up many times. The V call is TRBV9, the J call TRBJ2-3; D possibly uses TRBD1 or TRBD2 (6 bases each). Germline CDR1 reads SGDLS; CDR2 reads YYNGEE. Trimming cost V 0 bases and J 0 bases, with 11 bases left between them. This CDR3 is built from 16 residues. CDR3 DNA sequence: TGTGCCAGCAGCGTAGAGGGGGGCTTTAGCACAGATACGCAGTATTTT. Encoded protein: CASSVEGGFSTDTQYF.

This clonotype was observed at least ten times. This chain links TRBV2 with TRBJ1-1; TRBD1 aligns across 7 bases. The CDR3 length is 13 residues. Germline CDR1 SNHLY, CDR2 FYNNEI. V lost 6 bases and J lost 1; bases outside the gene matches: 2. CDR3 sequence reads: CASSGDRNTEAFF. DNA of the CDR3: TGTGCCAGCAGCGGGGACAGGAACACTGAAGCTTTCTTT.

The rearrangement uses TRBV7-8 and TRBJ2-1; TRBD2 agrees at 12 bases. After removal of 5 bases from V and 4 bases from J, the junction contained 6 bases not matched to a gene. CDR1 and CDR2 from the germline V gene are SGHVS and FQNEAQ. This CDR3 has 16 residues. Here the CDR3 DNA reads TGTGCCAGCAGCCCATGGACTAGCGGGATATACAATGAGCAGTTCTTC. This codes for CASSPWTSGIYNEQFF.

This clonotype was picked up many times. The chain links TRBV5-1 to TRBJ2-5, with D tentatively TRBD2 (6 bases). Trimming cost V 1 base and J 5 bases, with 15 bases left between them. CDR3 size: 15 residues. Germline V CDR1 and CDR2: SGHRS, YFSETQ. As DNA, the CDR3 is TGCGCCAGCAGCTTGCGGGAGCTTGGATTTGAGACCCAGTACTTC. Translation: CASSLRELGFETQYF.

This clonotype was seen at least ten times. This chain joins TRBV24-1 and TRBJ2-1; D gene ambiguous. Germline V gene lookup returns CDR1 KGHDR and CDR2 SFDVKD. The V end lost 0 bases, the J end lost 13 bases, and 12 bases lay between the germline ends. This CDR3 comprises 13 residues. CDR3 residues: CATSDLQMGSQFF. The CDR3 nucleotides read TGTGCCACCAGTGATTTGCAGATGGGAAGCCAGTTCTTC.

This clonotype was counted ten times or more. The chain uses TRBV7-7 and TRBJ2-5, with 9 bases matching TRBD1. Per germline, CDR1 SSHAT and CDR2 FNYEAQ (reference sequence). With 0 bases clipped from V and 4 bases from J, the junction kept 9 bases outside the gene matches. There are 17 residues in the CDR3. The CDR3 DNA reads TGTGCCAGCAGCTTAGCCGCGGGACAGGGAAATGGAGAGACCCAGTACTTC. As protein: CASSLAAGQGNGETQYF. Combining the CDR3 with reference TRBV7-7 and TRBJ2-5 gives the whole variable domain GAGVSQSPRYKVTKRGQDVTLRCDPISSHATLYWYQQALGQGPEFLTYFNYEAQPDKSGLPSDRFSAERPEGSISTLTIQRTEQRDSAMYRCASSLAAGQGNGETQYFGPGTRLLVL.

This clonotype was picked up many times. CDR3 sequence: CASSQDRGASYEQYF. CDR3 in DNA: TGTGCCAGCAGCCAAGACCGAGGAGCCTCCTACGAGCAGTACTTC. The chain has TRBV3-1 and TRBJ2-7; D ambiguous. Trimming stripped 0 bases from V and 0 bases from J, with 9 bases between. Per the germline V gene, CDR1 is LGHDT and CDR2 is YNNKEL (reference sequence). The CDR3 is 15 residues long.

This clonotype appeared many times. This chain links TRBV29-1 with TRBJ2-7; D call uncertain. From germline, CDR1 is SQVTM and CDR2 ANQGSEA. The CDR3 sequence is 11 residues long. The ends were cut back, 6 bases at V and 8 bases at J, with 14 bases in the middle. The CDR3 nucleotides are TGCAGCGTGGAGACGGGCCTCAAGCAGTACTTC. Translation gives CSVETGLKQYF.

This clonotype was counted many times. One junction end disagrees with the germline gene, perhaps due to a read error. This rearrangement joins TRBV7-2 to TRBJ1-5, with 8 bases that match TRBD1. Germline CDR1 SGHTA, CDR2 FQGNSA. CDR3 length equals 15 residues. The CDR3 DNA reads TGTGCCGGCAGCCCCAGGGGGCGAGGGTATCAGCCCCAGCATTTT. It is translated as CAGSPRGRGYQPQHF.

This clonotype has ten or more counts. V gene TRBV6-5 combines with J gene TRBJ1-2; D ambiguous. Trimming shortened V by 2 bases and J by 4 bases, and 11 bases separated the two germline ends. Per germline, CDR1 MNHEY and CDR2 SVGAGI. This CDR3 is built from 14 residues. CDR3 region: CASSYDGRTYGYTF. In DNA form, the CDR3 reads TGTGCCAGCAGTTACGATGGAAGAACCTATGGCTACACCTTC.

This clonotype was counted ten times or more. The rearrangement links TRBV28 to TRBJ2-1, with D uncertain. CDR1 and CDR2 from the germline V gene are MDHEN and SYDVKM. Trimming took off 10 bases at V and 10 bases at J, with 14 bases between the two ends. This CDR3 is 11 amino acids long. The DNA of the CDR3 is TGTGCCACTTTTGGCATGGGAGAGCAGTTCTTC. Encoded protein: CATFGMGEQFF.

This clonotype was counted at least ten times. The chain employs TRBV27 and TRBJ2-3; D perhaps matches TRBD2 (5 bases). Germline V gene lookup returns CDR1 MNHEY and CDR2 SMNVEV (reference sequence). The CDR3 runs 15 residues. V dropped 5 bases and J dropped 2 bases, with 14 bases sitting between them. Written as DNA, the CDR3 is TGTGCCAGCAGTCAACGGACTTCTCCCACAGATACGCAGTATTTT. Encoded protein: CASSQRTSPTDTQYF.

A remark on this clonotype: The conserved phenylalanine or tryptophan normally closing the CDR3 is absent here, so this likely arose from a read error. The rearrangement links TRBV28 to TRBJ2-3; maybe TRBD2 (5 bases). Looked up from germline, CDR1 is MDHEN and CDR2 is SYDVKM. This CDR3 spans 15 amino acids. V was pared by 6 bases and J by 6 bases, with 19 bases between. For the CDR3, the DNA is TGTGCCAGCAGAGGGATACGACGGGGTAGTGATACGCAGTATCTT. Its protein is CASRGIRRGSDTQYL.

This clonotype appeared many times. V usage is TRBV12-5 and J usage is TRBJ1-5; D may be TRBD1 (5 bases). Per germline, CDR1 LGHNT and CDR2 FRNRAP. V dropped 3 bases and J dropped 1 base, with 16 bases sitting between them. The CDR3 is 17 amino acids. The CDR3 region is CASGFARGTASNQPQHF. The CDR3 DNA is TGTGCTAGTGGTTTCGCGCGCGGGACGGCGAGCAATCAGCCCCAGCATTTT.

By its share, this clonotype is medium-sized. V gene TRBV6-6 combines with J gene TRBJ2-3, with a tentative D call TRBD2 (5 bases). The V and J ends lost 5 bases and 6 bases respectively, with 6 bases between them. The germline V gene has CDR1 MNHNY and CDR2 SVGAGI (reference sequence). The length of the CDR3 is 11 residues. In DNA form, the CDR3 reads TGTGCCAGCAGTGGCGGGGATACGCAGTATTTT. Protein sequence: CASSGGDTQYF.

Many counts were recorded for this clonotype. The chain couples TRBV7-8 to TRBJ2-4; D is uncertain. Trimming cost V 2 bases and J 6 bases, with 14 bases left between them. CDR3 length: 15 residues. Germline CDR1 is SGHVS and CDR2 is FQNEAQ. This CDR3 is CASSLTGSPRNIQYF. CDR3 coding DNA: TGTGCCAGCAGCTTAACCGGTTCCCCTCGAAACATTCAGTACTTC.

Ten or more counts support this clonotype. The chain uses TRBV7-9 and TRBJ2-1, with D hard to call. Per germline, CDR1 SEHNR and CDR2 FQNEAQ (reference sequence). This CDR3 contains 14 residues. V lost 3 bases and J lost 10, with 16 bases in between. Here the CDR3 reads CASSFPDPQDEQFF. CDR3 sequence (DNA): TGTGCCAGCAGCTTTCCCGATCCCCAGGACGAGCAGTTCTTC.

This clonotype was picked up many times. The chain couples TRBV10-3 to TRBJ1-5; D is unresolved. The CDR3 has 14 residues. Germline assignment: CDR1 ENHRY and CDR2 SYGVKD. V gave up 7 bases and J gave up 0 bases, with 10 bases separating them. CDR3 region: CAITQDYSNQPQHF. Here the CDR3 DNA reads TGTGCCATCACGCAAGATTATAGCAATCAGCCCCAGCATTTT.

With regard to this clonotype: A clone one base away is much larger, so this may be a read error. The chain combines TRBV29-1 with TRBJ2-5; D remains ambiguous. Germline V gene sequence: CDR1 SQVTM, CDR2 ANQGSEA. This CDR3 has 13 residues. CDR3 loop: CSVVLNAQESQYF. In nucleotides, the CDR3 is TGCAGCGTTGTTCTGAACGCGCAAGAGTCCCAGTACTTC.

This clonotype has a count of ten or more. This sequence joins TRBV7-2 and TRBJ2-3, with D perhaps TRBD2 (6 bases). Germline V gene lookup returns CDR1 SGHTA and CDR2 FQGNSA. This CDR3 spans 14 amino acids. Trimming cost V 4 bases and J 5 bases, with 13 bases left between them. This CDR3 reads CASSWGLERDTQYF. In DNA, the CDR3 is TGTGCCAGCAGCTGGGGACTGGAGAGAGATACGCAGTATTTT.

This clonotype was seen repeatedly, ten times or more. This chain connects TRBV12-3 or TRBV12-4 to TRBJ2-2, with D unresolved. This CDR3 is 13 amino acids long. V lost 7 bases and J 4 bases, leaving 10 bases between the germline ends. The CDR3 loop is CASNPGSTGELFF. As DNA, the CDR3 is TGTGCCAGCAACCCGGGTTCCACCGGGGAGCTGTTTTTT.

The chain joins TRBV28 to TRBJ2-3, with D uncertain. This CDR3 comprises 12 residues. Looked up from germline, CDR1 is MDHEN and CDR2 is SYDVKM. Trimming removed 1 base from V and 2 bases from J, with 1 base in between. The CDR3 DNA reads TGTGCCAGCAGTTTATTCACAGATACGCAGTATTTT. Its translation is CASSLFTDTQYF.

This clonotype was seen many times. The chain joins TRBV9 to TRBJ2-1, with D perhaps given as TRBD1 or TRBD2 (5 bases each). V lost 3 bases to trimming and J lost 3 bases, with 13 bases between them. The CDR3 length is 15 residues. The germline CDR1 and CDR2 sequences are SGDLS and YYNGEE. CDR3 sequence: CASSAEGMYYNEQFF. CDR3 in DNA: TGTGCCAGCAGCGCCGAGGGGATGTACTACAATGAGCAGTTCTTC.

This clonotype was detected ten times or more. V is TRBV7-9 and J is TRBJ2-2; 7 bases match TRBD1. Germline lookup yields CDR1 SEHNR and CDR2 FQNEAQ (reference sequence). V shed 5 bases and J 3 bases; nucleotides not matched to a gene: 9. This CDR3 spans 16 amino acids. The CDR3 loop is CASSADRLMDTGELFF. CDR3 DNA: TGTGCCAGCAGCGCGGACAGGCTTATGGACACCGGGGAGCTGTTTTTT.